These T cell receptor beta chains were read from a single sample in a study of T cells in tuberculosis. TCRdb's table, derived via immunoSEQ multiplex PCR, lists solely in-frame clones and lacks some. The sample has approximately 57,000 clones; 88% are singletons. The sample comprised CD1b-GMM tetramer-negative cells sorted from PBMCs. The receptor set was obtained from an adult woman with latent tuberculosis. Each CDR3 is given without its conserved first and last residue.

V gene	CDR3 protein
TRBV7-2	ASSSGGLAGINEQF
TRBV7-6	ASSPGGSAGYEQY
TRBV4-3	ASSQDFSRANTEAF
TRBV4-1	ASSQDPRDSIQPQH
TRBV11-2	ASSPGTGRTGELF
TRBV5-1	ASSTGTGKETQY
TRBV7-2	ASSLAGFSPPLH
TRBV7-3	ASSSTDSGNTIY
TRBV28	ASSDRLYGYT
TRBV5-1	ASSVGTSGYNEQF
TRBV6-6	ASTSETGGLDTQY
TRBV7-9	ASSFPRVGAYNEQF
TRBV30	ACRSLRQRQLGYT
TRBV2	ASTEGINPYGYT
TRBV19	ASSIGDNQPQH
TRBV28	ASSFFGENTEAF
TRBV6-1	ASSGEGSGSGNTIY
TRBV28	ASSEGGRQETQY
TRBV27	ASSLSIGQGANQPQH
TRBV19	ASSSPGGASYEQY
TRBV6-6	ASMAGEGRSTGELF
TRBV7-3	ASSPTRDRGSDTQY
TRBV7-8	ASSSEATNEKLF
TRBV13	ASSLGVDLGGTDTQY